A single sample gave rise to the 24 T cell receptor beta chains below, sequenced in a study of blood T cell repertoires in COVID-19. Assay used: immunoSEQ multiplex PCR; TCRdb lists only in-frame clones, some missing. The sample consists of about 180,000 clones, approximately 85% of them appearing once. The sequencing sample was made of peripheral blood. These TCRs come from a woman older than 75 with acute or convalescent COVID-19.

This sequence joins TRBV6-5 and TRBJ2-5, with 13 bases that match TRBD2. CDR3 size: 15 residues. V shed 5 bases, J shed 7 bases, and the junction held 7 bases outside the gene matches. Germline CDR1 and CDR2: MNHEY and SVGAGI. CDR3 in amino acids: CASSPTGTSGMTQYF. For the CDR3, the DNA is TGTGCCAGCAGTCCCACCGGGACTAGCGGGATGACCCAGTACTTC.

The rearrangement joins TRBV19 to TRBJ1-2; TRBD1 is a possible D gene (5 bases). Germline V gene data show CDR1 as LNHDA and CDR2 as SQIVND (reference sequence). Trimming took 6 bases from V and 5 from J, leaving 19 bases between them. This CDR3 comprises 15 residues. DNA of the CDR3: TGTGCCAGTAGGCGCAGGGAAATGATTGGGTATGGCTACACCTTC. Translated: CASRRREMIGYGYTF.

The V call is TRBV6-6, the J call TRBJ1-1; no reliable D call. The germline V and J ends were trimmed by 0 bases and 11 bases, with 22 bases remaining between them. The germline V gene encodes CDR1 MNHNY and CDR2 SVGAGI (reference sequence). The CDR3 length is 16 residues. In DNA form, the CDR3 reads TGTGCCAGCAGTTACTCGGGCAGGTTGGACGACGGGATGGCTTTCTTT. Residues: CASSYSGRLDDGMAFF.

V usage is TRBV12-5 and J usage is TRBJ2-7, with D tentatively TRBD2 (6 bases). The length of the CDR3 is 14 residues. Germline values: CDR1 LGHNT, CDR2 FRNRAP. The ends were cut back, 1 base at V and 4 bases at J, with 11 bases in the middle. CDR3 in amino acids: CASGLGGAVYEQYF. The DNA of the CDR3 is TGTGCTAGTGGTTTGGGCGGGGCCGTATACGAGCAGTACTTC.

The rearrangement joins TRBV27 to TRBJ1-5; 8 positions agree with TRBD1. Germline V CDR1 and CDR2: MNHEY, SMNVEV (reference sequence). Trimming took 6 bases from V and 0 from J; bases not matched to a gene: 7. The CDR3 contains 16 residues. The CDR3 loop is CASRPQTGDSNQPQHF. The CDR3 DNA reads as TGTGCCAGCAGACCCCAGACAGGGGATAGCAATCAGCCCCAGCATTTT.

The V call is TRBV29-1, the J call TRBJ2-1, with 8 bases fitting TRBD2. V gave up 0 bases and J gave up 4 bases; unmatched junction bases: 2. Germline assignment: CDR1 SQVTM and CDR2 ANQGSEA. The CDR3 contains 14 residues. The CDR3 sequence is CSVEDREGYNEQFF. Here the CDR3 DNA reads TGCAGCGTTGAAGATCGGGAGGGGTACAATGAGCAGTTCTTC.

The gene calls are TRBV7-9 and TRBJ1-4, with D possibly matching TRBD1 (6 bases). CDR3 length: 15 residues. V gave up 1 base and J gave up 7 bases, with 13 bases separating them. Germline CDR1 and CDR2: SEHNR and FQNEAQ (reference sequence). The DNA of the CDR3 is TGTGCCAGCAGCTTAGGACAGGAGTGGGGTGAAAAACTGTTTTTT. Protein product: CASSLGQEWGEKLFF.

J is TRBJ1-1 and V is TRBV7-2; 10 bases are a match to TRBD1. V trimming: 5 bases; J trimming: 5 bases; junction bases outside the gene matches: 8. CDR1 and CDR2 (germline): SGHTA, FQGNSA. The CDR3 contains 15 residues. In DNA, the CDR3 is TGTGCCAGCAGCAACGACCGGGACAGGGGTACTGAAGCTTTCTTT. Its protein is CASSNDRDRGTEAFF.

J is TRBJ1-5 and V is TRBV7-2; D remains ambiguous. CDR1 and CDR2 (germline): SGHTA, FQGNSA. Between the trimmed V and J ends, which lost 1 base and 7 bases, there was a span of 14 bases. This CDR3 has 15 amino acids. The CDR3 region has the DNA TGTGCCAGCAGCTTAGGAGGGCCCGGGATCCAGCCCCAGCATTTT. Translation: CASSLGGPGIQPQHF.

The V gene is TRBV3-1 (or the pseudogene TRBV3-2), the J gene TRBJ2-1, with D uncertain. Germline V gene lookup returns CDR1 LGHDT and CDR2 YNNKEL (reference sequence). Deletions cut 0 bases from V and 0 bases from J, with 6 bases between. The CDR3 extends over 15 amino acids. For the CDR3, the DNA is TGTGCCAGCAGCCAAGATCTAAGCTCCTACAATGAGCAGTTCTTC. Translating gives CASSQDLSSYNEQFF.

The chain links TRBV2 to TRBJ2-1; 8 positions agree with TRBD2. The germline gives CDR1 SNHLY, CDR2 FYNNEI. V lost 5 bases to trimming and J lost 1 base; unmatched junction nucleotides: 7. The CDR3 extends over 16 amino acids. The CDR3 sequence: CASSTDSGISYNEQFF. The CDR3, as DNA: TGTGCCAGCAGTACTGATAGCGGGATATCCTACAATGAGCAGTTCTTC.

The J gene is TRBJ2-1, the V gene TRBV6-5, with 11 positions matching TRBD2. Germline V CDR1 and CDR2: MNHEY, SVGAGI. Trimming took 1 base from V and 7 from J; bases not matched to a gene: 3. This CDR3 is 15 amino acids long. CDR3 region: CASSYLAGGLNEQFF. The CDR3 region has the DNA TGTGCCAGCAGTTACTTAGCGGGGGGGCTAAATGAGCAGTTCTTC.

V gene TRBV3-1 (or the pseudogene TRBV3-2) combines with J gene TRBJ1-2; 7 bases are shared with TRBD1. The CDR3 sequence is 15 residues long. Trimming took 3 bases from V and 7 from J; bases not matched to a gene: 11. Germline V CDR1 and CDR2: LGHDT, YNNKEL (reference sequence). CDR3 region: CASSQAPLTGPGYTF. The CDR3 region has the DNA TGTGCCAGCAGCCAGGCCCCCCTGACAGGGCCTGGCTACACCTTC.

The chain uses TRBV4-3 and TRBJ2-5; tentatively, D is TRBD1 (6 bases). V lost 3 bases to trimming and J lost 2 bases, with 13 bases between them. Germline V gene sequence: CDR1 LGHNA, CDR2 YSLEER. This CDR3 spans 15 amino acids. CDR3 loop: CASSQIPTGQETQYF. The CDR3 nucleotides are TGCGCCAGCAGCCAGATACCAACAGGGCAAGAGACCCAGTACTTC.

The chain combines TRBV18 with TRBJ2-2, with TRBD1 as a possible D gene (6 bases). This CDR3 region has 15 residues. Trimming shortened V by 8 bases and J by 0 bases, and 13 bases separated the two germline ends. CDR1 is KGHSH and CDR2 is LQKENI in the germline V gene. The CDR3 protein is CASAPGTTNTGELFF. In DNA form, the CDR3 reads TGTGCCAGCGCCCCGGGGACAACGAACACCGGGGAGCTGTTTTTT.

The genes are TRBV21-1 and TRBJ2-7; the DNA was not used to check the table's D call, TRBD2. TRBV21-1 is a documented pseudogene. The CDR3 is 16 amino acids. CDR3: CASSKESRGKSYEQYF. The CDR3 bases are TGTGCCAGCAGCAAAGAAAGTCGGGGGAAATCCTACGAGCAGTACTTC.

The chain carries TRBV27 and TRBJ1-4, with 11 nucleotides matching TRBD1. The CDR3 has 14 residues. V trimming: 5 bases; J trimming: 6 bases; junction bases outside the gene matches: 2. Per the germline V gene, CDR1 is MNHEY and CDR2 is SMNVEV (reference sequence). This CDR3 reads CASSRTGGHEKLFF. CDR3 nucleotides: TGTGCCAGCAGTCGGACAGGGGGCCATGAAAAACTGTTTTTT.

This clone was seen a handful of times. V and J are TRBV15 and TRBJ1-5; tentatively, D is TRBD1 (5 bases). The V gene's germline CDR1 is LNHNV and CDR2 YYDKDF (reference sequence). The CDR3 contains 15 residues. Trimming removed 0 bases at V and 4 bases at J, with 10 bases between. CDR3 DNA sequence: TGTGCCACCAGCAGAGATCAGGGAGGGAATCAGCCCCAGCATTTT. Its translation is CATSRDQGGNQPQHF.

Comment on this clone: This same CDR3 is encoded by further DNA sequences in the sample. The chain is built from TRBV18 and TRBJ1-3, with 7 bases fitting TRBD1. The CDR3 totals 16 residues. Germline V gene sequence: CDR1 KGHSH, CDR2 LQKENI. J gave up 0 bases and V 2 bases, and 4 bases lay outside the gene matches. CDR3 sequence reads: CASSPAGGLSGNTIYF. The CDR3, as DNA: TGTGCCAGCTCACCAGCAGGGGGACTCTCTGGAAACACCATATATTTT.

This clone was counted only a few times. This chain links TRBV21-1 with TRBJ2-3; TRBD2, the table's D call, lacks a check against the DNA. TRBV21-1 is a pseudogene. The CDR3 consists of 15 residues. CDR3 region: CASGGPASSIDTQYF. The CDR3 coding sequence is TGTGCCAGCGGCGGGCCCGCTTCCTCGATAGATACGCAGTATTTT.

The chain carries TRBV29-1 and TRBJ2-7; D possibly corresponds to TRBD2 (7 bases). Germline assignment: CDR1 SQVTM and CDR2 ANQGSEA. V was pared by 1 base and J by 4 bases, with 11 bases between. The CDR3 length is 13 residues. CDR3 sequence: CSVEGEGGYEQYF. The CDR3 region has the DNA TGCAGCGTTGAAGGGGAGGGGGGATACGAGCAGTACTTC.

The table lists this clone with a count of one. The chain recombines TRBV7-8 with TRBJ1-1, with 7 bases fitting TRBD1. The trim removed 0 bases at V and 2 bases at J, leaving 6 bases unmatched. Germline V gene lookup returns CDR1 SGHVS and CDR2 FQNEAQ. This CDR3 has 16 amino acids. In DNA, the CDR3 is TGTGCCAGCAGCTTAGCCATCAGGGGGAGAAACACTGAAGCTTTCTTT. Amino acids: CASSLAIRGRNTEAFF.

This clone was recorded once. The V call is TRBV4-1, the J call TRBJ2-5, with D perhaps matching TRBD2 (6 bases). The CDR3 spans 15 residues. Germline values: CDR1 MGHRA, CDR2 YSYEKL. V was clipped by 2 bases and J by 5 bases, with 15 bases between them. The CDR3 protein is CASSQPGLRRETQYF. The DNA for the CDR3 is TGCGCCAGCAGCCAACCGGGACTGCGGCGGGAGACCCAGTACTTC.

The rearrangement uses TRBV18 and TRBJ2-7; the match to TRBD2 covers 14 bases. Germline CDR1 KGHSH, CDR2 LQKENI. The ends lost 3 bases at V and 0 bases at J; junction bases unmatched: 13. This CDR3 has 20 residues. This CDR3 reads CASSPGGLAGGLSISYEQYF. In DNA, the CDR3 is TGTGCCAGCTCACCGGGTGGACTAGCGGGGGGTCTTTCTATCTCCTACGAGCAGTACTTC.